This T cell receptor (beta chain) is from a study of T-cell reconstitution after alpha-beta-depleted transplantation in children. Using unique molecular identifiers, the investigators prepared the TCRbeta library. TCRdb reprocessed the PCR reads with MiXCR, giving one entry per CDR3 protein. The sample has a few hundred thousand distinct CDR3 sequences, 27% seen once. Regarding this clonotype: No antigen is known for it.

The V end was cut by 0 bases, the J end by 0 bases, with 6 bases between. CDR1 is SGHRS and CDR2 is YFSETQ in the germline V gene. The CDR3 has 15 residues. Study-level findings and limits: Several hundred rapidly expanded clones from non-depleted graft cells reportedly supplied alpha-beta T cells about two months post-transplant. Newly generated T cells supplied most T-cell counts and diversity one year post-transplant.

The sequencing used PBMCs, collected before TCRalphabeta/CD19-depleted stem cell transplant. V and J are TRBV5-1 and TRBJ2-2; no clear D. The sequence came from a boy less than two years old with Wiskott-Aldrich syndrome, due to receive a stem cell transplant. The DNA of the CDR3 is TGCGCCAGCAGCTTGGCGGCGGCGAACACCGGGGAGCTGTTTTTT. Translating gives CASSLAAANTGELFF.